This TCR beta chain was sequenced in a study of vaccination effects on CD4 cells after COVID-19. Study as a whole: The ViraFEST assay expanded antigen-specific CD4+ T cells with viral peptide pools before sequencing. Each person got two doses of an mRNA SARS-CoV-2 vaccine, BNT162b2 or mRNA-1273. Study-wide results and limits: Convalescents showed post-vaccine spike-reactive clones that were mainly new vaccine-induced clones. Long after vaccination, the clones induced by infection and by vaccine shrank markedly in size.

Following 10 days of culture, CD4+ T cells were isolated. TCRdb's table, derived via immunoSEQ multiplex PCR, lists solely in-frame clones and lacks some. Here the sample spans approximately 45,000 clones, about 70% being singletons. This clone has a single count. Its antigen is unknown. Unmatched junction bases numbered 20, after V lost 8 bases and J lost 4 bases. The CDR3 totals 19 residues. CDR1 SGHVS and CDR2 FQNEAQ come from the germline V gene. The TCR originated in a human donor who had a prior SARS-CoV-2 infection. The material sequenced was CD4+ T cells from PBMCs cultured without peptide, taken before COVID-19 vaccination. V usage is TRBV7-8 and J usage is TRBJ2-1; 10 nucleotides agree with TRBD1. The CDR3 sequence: CASGVRGQGSLGLYNEQFF. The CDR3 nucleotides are TGTGCCAGCGGGGTTAGGGGACAGGGGAGCTTAGGGCTATACAATGAGCAGTTCTTC.